The 25 T cell receptor beta chains below all came from one sample that was sequenced in a study of cytomegalovirus exposure and HLA in healthy donors. The primer mix had 60 Vbeta and 13 Jbeta primers. Only in-frame clones appear in the TCRdb table, and some are missing; sequencing was by immunoSEQ multiplex PCR. Among some 110,000 clones listed, 60% to 80% were seen once. Sequenced input: PBMCs. Receptor source: a man aged 50 to 60 in good health and CMV-seropositive.

The genes are TRBV6-6 and TRBJ2-2; TRBD1 matches at 10 bases. CDR1 MNHNY and CDR2 SVGAGI come from the germline V gene (reference sequence). This CDR3 has 16 residues. The junction had 7 bases not matched to a gene; V was cut back by 6 bases and J by 3 bases. The CDR3 DNA sequence: TGTGCCAGCAGCGCTCGACAGGGGGCGGACACCGGGGAGCTGTTTTTT. This translates into CASSARQGADTGELFF.

The chain links TRBV27 to TRBJ2-1, with 11 bases matching TRBD2. This CDR3 is 16 amino acids long. CDR1 and CDR2 (germline): MNHEY, SMNVEV (reference sequence). Germline trimming cut 4 bases from V and 4 bases from J; bases unmatched to any gene: 6. The CDR3 coding sequence is TGTGCCAGCAGTTCATCAACTAGCGGGAGATACAATGAGCAGTTCTTC. Amino acid sequence: CASSSSTSGRYNEQFF.

This clone has just a few counts. This rearrangement joins TRBV10-2 to TRBJ1-3, with D maybe TRBD1 (5 bases). The V and J ends lost 0 bases and 5 bases respectively, with 8 bases between them. The CDR3 consists of 14 residues. From germline, CDR1 is WSHSY and CDR2 SAAADI. The DNA for the CDR3 is TGCGCCAGCAGTGAGTCTCAGGGTAGAAACACCATATATTTT. Its protein product is CASSESQGRNTIYF.

The J gene is TRBJ2-1, the V gene TRBV7-9; 10 bases agree with TRBD2. Germline values: CDR1 SEHNR, CDR2 FQNEAQ (reference sequence). Trimming took 3 bases from V and 5 from J; bases not matched to a gene: 7. The CDR3 has 16 amino acids. The CDR3 bases are TGTGCCAGCAGCTTCAACCTAGCGGGAGAGGACAATGAGCAGTTCTTC. Its protein is CASSFNLAGEDNEQFF.

The chain recombines TRBV5-5 with TRBJ2-3; maybe TRBD1 (6 bases). The CDR3 has 15 residues. V lost 1 base and J 6 bases, leaving 15 bases between the germline ends. Germline V CDR1 and CDR2: SGHKS, YYEKEE (reference sequence). CDR3 loop: CASSLRQDGADTQYF. For the CDR3, the DNA is TGTGCCAGCAGCTTGCGACAGGATGGAGCGGATACGCAGTATTTT.

The chain employs TRBV5-4 and TRBJ2-1; 12 nucleotides align to TRBD2. The CDR3 totals 15 residues. Trimming took 4 bases from V and 8 from J; bases not matched to a gene: 7. The germline V gene encodes CDR1 SGHNT and CDR2 YYREEE (reference sequence). CDR3 DNA: TGTGCCAGCAGCCCTAGCGGGAGGGCCGATCATGAGCAGTTCTTC. Its translation is CASSPSGRADHEQFF.

This rearrangement joins TRBV28 to TRBJ1-1; tentative D call: TRBD1 (6 bases). Germline values: CDR1 MDHEN, CDR2 SYDVKM. This CDR3 is 14 amino acids long. V lost 4 bases and J 4 bases, leaving 13 bases between the germline ends. The CDR3, as DNA: TGTGCCAGCAGTTCAGGGGTGGGAGCCACTGAAGCTTTCTTT. This codes for CASSSGVGATEAFF.

This clone was counted a few times. The chain has TRBV15 and TRBJ1-6, with a possible D match to TRBD1 (5 bases). Trimming pared 3 bases from V and 8 bases from J, leaving 14 bases between. CDR1 and CDR2 from the germline V gene are LNHNV and YYDKDF (reference sequence). The CDR3 is 15 amino acids. The CDR3 reads CATSSTTGNHSPLHF. The CDR3 coding sequence is TGTGCCACCAGCAGCACAACAGGTAACCATTCACCCCTCCACTTT.

The chain carries TRBV29-1 and TRBJ1-1, with D uncertain. In germline, CDR1 is SQVTM, CDR2 ANQGSEA. Deletions cut 0 bases from V and 1 base from J, with 12 bases between. The CDR3 is made up of 15 amino acids. Here the CDR3 DNA reads TGCAGCGTTGAAGAGGCACGACTGACGAACACTGAAGCTTTCTTT. This encodes CSVEEARLTNTEAFF.

The chain recombines TRBV11-2 with TRBJ1-6; maybe TRBD1 (5 bases). V shed 5 bases and J shed 6 bases, with 14 bases lying between them. Germline CDR1 reads SGHAT; CDR2 reads FQNNGV. The length of the CDR3 is 15 residues. The chain's CDR3 is CASSPGGVGNSPLHF. In nucleotides, the CDR3 is TGTGCCAGCAGCCCGGGGGGGGTTGGTAATTCACCCCTCCACTTT.

The chain has TRBV4-1 and TRBJ2-7; TRBD2 matches 8 bases. The length of the CDR3 is 15 residues. The J segment lost 4 bases and the V segment lost 3 bases, leaving 8 bases of the junction unmatched. Germline loops: CDR1 MGHRA, CDR2 YSYEKL. The CDR3 DNA reads TGCGCCAGCAGCCAGCGCCCGGGAGGGGGTTACGAGCAGTACTTC. This encodes CASSQRPGGGYEQYF.

The chain couples TRBV5-1 to TRBJ1-3; the match to TRBD1 covers 9 bases. CDR1 is SGHRS and CDR2 is YFSETQ in the germline V gene. After removal of 4 bases from V and 0 bases from J, the junction contained 5 bases not matched to a gene. The CDR3 consists of 16 residues. CDR3 nucleotides: TGCGCCAGCAGCCCAGGACAGGGGAACTCTGGAAACACCATATATTTT. As protein: CASSPGQGNSGNTIYF.

The table lists this clone with a few counts. V gene TRBV6-1 combines with J gene TRBJ1-2; D unclear. V was shortened by 4 bases and J by 2 bases, with 8 bases between the two germline ends. The CDR3 runs 13 residues. Per the germline V gene, CDR1 is MNHNS and CDR2 is SASEGT. The CDR3 sequence is CASSGWENYGYTF. The CDR3 bases are TGTGCCAGCAGTGGGTGGGAGAACTATGGCTACACCTTC.

The genes are TRBV20-1 and TRBJ1-1; tentatively, D is TRBD1 (6 bases). V was cut by 5 bases and J by 8 bases, with 9 bases left in between. Germline V gene data show CDR1 as DFQATT and CDR2 as SNEGSKA (reference sequence). CDR3 length: 10 amino acids. CDR3 DNA sequence: TGCAGTGCTCCCAGGGGCGAAGCTTTCTTT. Translated: CSAPRGEAFF.

This clone showed up just once. This chain joins TRBV7-9 and TRBJ1-1; D ambiguous. The CDR3 spans 12 residues. In germline, CDR1 is SEHNR, CDR2 FQNEAQ (reference sequence). Trimming left V 0 bases short and J 9 bases short, with 8 bases between. CDR3 sequence reads: CASSLARGKAFF. CDR3 DNA sequence: TGTGCCAGCAGCTTAGCGCGAGGGAAAGCTTTCTTT.

The V gene is TRBV18, the J gene TRBJ1-1; 8 positions agree with TRBD1. The V gene's germline CDR1 is KGHSH and CDR2 LQKENI. The CDR3 length is 15 residues. The junction had 9 bases not matched to a gene; V was cut back by 6 bases and J by 3 bases. The CDR3 reads CASSFGTGGDTEAFF. The CDR3 DNA follows: TGTGCCAGCTCTTTCGGGACAGGAGGCGACACTGAAGCTTTCTTT.

This chain links TRBV5-4 with TRBJ1-2; TRBD1 matches 11 bases. Germline CDR1 reads SGHNT; CDR2 reads YYREEE (reference sequence). V trimming: 2 bases; J trimming: 3 bases; junction bases outside the gene matches: 3. CDR3 length: 15 residues. CDR3 nucleotide sequence: TGTGCCAGCAGCTTATGGACAGGGGGCTACTATGGCTACACCTTC. Translated: CASSLWTGGYYGYTF.

V usage is TRBV5-1 and J usage is TRBJ2-7; D is unresolved. The CDR3 has 13 amino acids. The V end lost 7 bases, the J end lost 4 bases, and 15 bases lay between the germline ends. Germline values: CDR1 SGHRS, CDR2 YFSETQ. CDR3 DNA: TGCGCCAGCCGAAGCGAGAATATATACGAGCAGTACTTC. Its translation: CASRSENIYEQYF.

This clone has only one observation. J is TRBJ1-4 and V is TRBV15; possible D gene TRBD1, 5 bases. The V and J ends lost 1 base and 3 bases respectively, with 12 bases between them. The CDR3 has 16 residues. Germline V gives CDR1 LNHNV, CDR2 YYDKDF (reference sequence). The CDR3 DNA sequence: TGTGCCACCAGCAGAGCGGGGGGGTCCTCTAATGAAAAACTGTTTTTT. It yields the protein CATSRAGGSSNEKLFF. Looking up the rest from reference TRBV15 and TRBJ1-4 gives the full variable domain: DAMVIQNPRYQVTQFGKPVTLSCSQTLNHNVMYWYQQKSSQAPKLLFHYYDKDFNNEADTPDNFQSRRPNTSFCFLDIRSPGLGDTAMYLCATSRAGGSSNEKLFFGSGTQLSVL.

J is TRBJ1-5 and V is TRBV6-1, with 8 bases matching TRBD1. Germline loops: CDR1 MNHNS, CDR2 SASEGT. The trim removed 4 bases at V and 0 bases at J, leaving 8 bases unmatched. The CDR3 has 17 residues. In nucleotides, the CDR3 is TGTGCCAGCAGTGTACGCGGGACAGGTTTTAGCAATCAGCCCCAGCATTTT. This gives the protein CASSVRGTGFSNQPQHF.

A single count supports this clone. The chain employs TRBV18 and TRBJ2-3, with 8 bases that match TRBD2. The germline gives CDR1 KGHSH, CDR2 LQKENI. The CDR3 contains 15 residues. Unmatched junction bases numbered 9, after V lost 6 bases and J lost 4 bases. The CDR3 coding sequence is TGTGCCAGCTCCCCGCAGGGCGGGGGGTCAGATACGCAGTATTTT. Protein sequence: CASSPQGGGSDTQYF. The full variable domain, with the rest looked up from reference TRBV18 and TRBJ2-3, is NAGVMQNPRHLVRRRGQEARLRCSPMKGHSHVYWYRQLPEEGLKFMVYLQKENIIDESGMPKERFSAEFPKEGPSILRIQQVVRGDSAAYFCASSPQGGGSDTQYFGPGTRLTVL.

The rearrangement uses TRBV29-1 and TRBJ1-4; 7 positions agree with TRBD1. The CDR3 is 13 residues long. Germline trimming cut 3 bases from V and 7 bases from J; bases unmatched to any gene: 5. The germline CDR1 and CDR2 sequences are SQVTM and ANQGSEA. CDR3 nucleotide sequence: TGCAGCGTTGAGGGACAGCGAGGTGAAAAACTGTTTTTT. Translating it yields CSVEGQRGEKLFF. Filled out from reference TRBV29-1 and TRBJ1-4, the complete variable domain reads SAVISQKPSRDICQRGTSLTIQCQVDSQVTMMFWYRQQPGQSLTLIATANQGSEATYESGFVIDKFPISRPNLTFSTLTVSNMSPEDSSIYLCSVEGQRGEKLFFGSGTQLSVL.

CDR3: CASSQGLSSYEQYF. CDR3 nucleotides: TGTGCCAGCTCACAGGGGCTTAGTTCCTACGAGCAGTACTTC. This chain connects TRBV18 to TRBJ2-7, with D possibly matching TRBD1 (5 bases). The CDR3 covers 14 residues. Germline loops: CDR1 KGHSH, CDR2 LQKENI. The V gene lost 4 bases and the J gene lost 1 base, with 11 bases spanning the gap.

This sequence joins TRBV5-1 and TRBJ1-4; D gene unclear. The V end was cut by 1 base, the J end by 0 bases, with 13 bases between. The germline V gene has CDR1 SGHRS and CDR2 YFSETQ. CDR3 length: 17 residues. The CDR3 loop is CASSLTPRTATNEKLFF. CDR3 nucleotide sequence: TGCGCCAGCAGCTTGACACCTAGGACTGCAACTAATGAAAAACTGTTTTTT.

The rearrangement joins TRBV19 to TRBJ1-1; 7 positions match TRBD1. The CDR3 totals 14 residues. The germline V gene has CDR1 LNHDA and CDR2 SQIVND (reference sequence). J lost 4 bases, V lost 7 bases, and 9 bases had no gene match. CDR3 residues: CASTRSDRVTEAFF. The DNA for the CDR3 is TGTGCCAGTACCCGATCAGACAGGGTCACTGAAGCTTTCTTT.